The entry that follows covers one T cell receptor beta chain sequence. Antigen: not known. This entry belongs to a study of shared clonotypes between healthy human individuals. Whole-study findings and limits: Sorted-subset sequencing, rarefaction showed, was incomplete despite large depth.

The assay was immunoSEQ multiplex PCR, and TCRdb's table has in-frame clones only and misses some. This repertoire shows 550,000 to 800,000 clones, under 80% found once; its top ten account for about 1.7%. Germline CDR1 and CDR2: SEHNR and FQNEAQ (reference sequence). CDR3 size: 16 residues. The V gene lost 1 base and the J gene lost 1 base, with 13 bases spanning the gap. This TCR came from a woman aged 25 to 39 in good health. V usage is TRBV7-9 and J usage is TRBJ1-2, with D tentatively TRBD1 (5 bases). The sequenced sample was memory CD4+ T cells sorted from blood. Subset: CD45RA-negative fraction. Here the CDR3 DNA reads TGTGCCAGCAGCTTAGTGGTGGCGAGGGGTAACTATGGCTACACCTTC. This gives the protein CASSLVVARGNYGYTF.